These 32 T cell receptor beta chains share one sample of origin, sequenced in a study of T cells in Graves' hyperthyroidism and ophthalmopathy. Amplified regions were TCR beta CDR3 sequences from RNA transcripts. Initially, a first-round RT-PCR of the TCR CDR3 employed the HTBI primer set. TCRdb redid the calling of the multiplex PCR reads with MiXCR, one entry per CDR3 protein. This sample has around 370,000 distinct CDR3 sequences, with about a fifth found just once. Sequencing input: blood. The receptors were sampled from a man younger than 30 with Graves' ophthalmopathy.

This clonotype has a handful of counts. CDR3 coding DNA: TGTGCCAGCTCCCCTTTCCGGCAGCTCAATCAGCCCCAGCATTTT. This gives the protein CASSPFRQLNQPQHF. The chain combines TRBV18 with TRBJ1-5; D unclear. The CDR3 is made up of 15 amino acids. The germline V gene has CDR1 KGHSH and CDR2 LQKENI. The V end lost 6 bases, the J end lost 3 bases, and 15 bases lay between the germline ends.

This clonotype was observed a handful of times. This rearrangement joins TRBV19 to TRBJ1-6; D call uncertain. Trimming pared 5 bases from V and 6 bases from J, leaving 11 bases between. Germline-derived CDR1 and CDR2 are LNHDA and SQIVND (reference sequence). This CDR3 has 14 residues. Here the CDR3 reads CASSFDGRNSPLHF. The CDR3 DNA reads TGTGCCAGTAGTTTCGACGGCCGTAATTCACCCCTCCACTTT.

The V gene is TRBV24-1, the J gene TRBJ2-5; TRBD1 aligns across 9 bases. The junction had 5 bases not matched to a gene; V was cut back by 2 bases and J by 5 bases. The CDR3 has 15 amino acids. Germline V gene data show CDR1 as KGHDR and CDR2 as SFDVKD. CDR3 region: CATSDSTGGRETQYF. The CDR3 nucleotides read TGTGCCACCAGTGATTCGACAGGGGGTAGGGAGACCCAGTACTTC.

This clonotype was recorded many times. This chain uses TRBV5-1 with TRBJ1-2; 10 positions match TRBD1. Germline V lookup: CDR1 SGHRS, CDR2 YFSETQ. V dropped 4 bases and J dropped 5; count of bases not matched to a gene: 11. CDR3 size: 16 residues. CDR3 in DNA: TGCGCCAGCAGCGTCGGGACAGGGGACGTGGTGTATGGCTACACCTTC. Its translation: CASSVGTGDVVYGYTF.

This chain uses TRBV5-1 with TRBJ2-6; 9 bases map to TRBD1. V lost 4 bases, J lost 4 bases, and 12 bases stayed unmatched. The CDR3 totals 18 residues. CDR1 is SGHRS and CDR2 is YFSETQ in the germline V gene. CDR3 amino acids: CASSTTAGTGTGANVLTF. In DNA, the CDR3 is TGCGCCAGCAGCACCACAGCCGGGACAGGGACCGGGGCCAACGTCCTGACTTTC.

This clonotype was detected many times. DNA for the CDR3: TGCGCCAGCAGCTTGGTGGCGGGGGGGCACCCAGATACGCAGTATTTT. Amino acid sequence: CASSLVAGGHPDTQYF. The chain is built from TRBV5-1 and TRBJ2-3; 9 nucleotides agree with TRBD2. The CDR3 consists of 16 residues. Trimming at V came to 0 bases and at J to 4 bases, leaving 6 bases not matched to a gene. From germline, CDR1 is SGHRS and CDR2 YFSETQ.

The V and J genes are TRBV19 and TRBJ2-3; D is unclear. There are 13 residues in the CDR3. Germline lookup yields CDR1 LNHDA and CDR2 SQIVND (reference sequence). V gave up 0 bases and J gave up 2 bases, with 3 bases separating them. The CDR3 bases are TGTGCCAGTAGTATAGACTTCACAGATACGCAGTATTTT. Its protein is CASSIDFTDTQYF.

This clonotype has only a few counts. V usage is TRBV7-9 and J usage is TRBJ2-2, with D tentatively TRBD1 (6 bases). This CDR3 has 12 amino acids. CDR1 SEHNR and CDR2 FQNEAQ come from the germline V gene (reference sequence). DNA for the CDR3: TGTAATACAGGGTCCGACACCGGGGAGCTGTTTTTT. Protein sequence: CNTGSDTGELFF.

The chain joins TRBV20-1 to TRBJ2-2; maybe TRBD1 (5 bases). This CDR3 comprises 14 residues. V was cut by 3 bases and J by 6 bases, with 14 bases left in between. CDR1 and CDR2 (germline): DFQATT, SNEGSKA (reference sequence). CDR3 protein: CSASSMDMPGELFF. The DNA of the CDR3 is TGCAGTGCTAGCTCAATGGACATGCCCGGGGAGCTGTTTTTT.

Of note for this clonotype: A much larger clonotype is one base distant, so this may be a read error. This chain links TRBV20-1 with TRBJ1-5, with D unclear. Germline CDR1 and CDR2: DFQATT and SNEGSKA (reference sequence). V shed 6 bases and J shed 1 base, with 7 bases lying between them. The CDR3 spans 12 residues. In nucleotides, the CDR3 is TGCAGTGCGGAGGCGAGCAATCAGCCCCAGCATTTT. It is translated as CSAEASNQPQHF.

This clonotype came up many times. The chain employs TRBV20-1 and TRBJ1-2; D might be TRBD1 (5 bases). CDR1 is DFQATT and CDR2 is SNEGSKA in the germline V gene (reference sequence). This CDR3 comprises 14 residues. V shed 1 base and J shed 7 bases, with 16 bases lying between them. CDR3 nucleotides: TGCAGTGCTAGAGTGAGAGGGGCTGGAATTGGCTACACCTTC. Its protein is CSARVRGAGIGYTF.

This clonotype has only a few counts. V gene TRBV4-1 combines with J gene TRBJ1-1, with unresolved D. Trimming cost V 2 bases and J 9 bases, with 19 bases left between them. Per the germline V gene, CDR1 is MGHRA and CDR2 is YSYEKL. The CDR3 is made up of 15 amino acids. The CDR3 coding sequence is TGCGCCAGCAGCCAATTGGGGAAGGATAGACTGAAAGCTTTCTTT. Amino acids: CASSQLGKDRLKAFF.

This clonotype was picked up one time. A much larger clone lies one base from this, so it may be a read error. V is TRBV6-1 and J is TRBJ1-5; 7 nucleotides agree with TRBD1. After removal of 2 bases from V and 14 bases from J, the junction contained 9 bases not matched to a gene. Germline-derived CDR1 and CDR2 are MNHNS and SASEGT. The CDR3 length is 13 residues. The CDR3 here is CASSEPSKGAEHF. The CDR3 DNA reads TGTGCCAGCAGTGAACCTTCCAAGGGGGCCGAGCATTTT.

This clonotype was seen many times. The chain combines TRBV3-1 with TRBJ2-7, with 12 bases fitting TRBD2. With 3 bases clipped from V and 5 bases from J, the junction kept 5 bases outside the gene matches. CDR3 length equals 15 residues. Germline V CDR1 and CDR2: LGHDT, YNNKEL (reference sequence). The CDR3 spells CASSQTSGGSHEQYF. As DNA, the CDR3 is TGTGCCAGCAGCCAGACTAGCGGGGGCAGCCACGAGCAGTACTTC.

This clonotype appeared many times. The rearrangement uses TRBV2 and TRBJ2-3; 10 bases match TRBD2. Germline assignment: CDR1 SNHLY and CDR2 FYNNEI. V shed 3 bases and J 14 bases; nucleotides not matched to a gene: 8. This CDR3 is 13 amino acids long. The CDR3 region is CASSELLAGVLYF. The CDR3 bases are TGTGCCAGCAGTGAGTTGCTAGCGGGAGTTCTGTATTTT. Full variable domain (missing parts from reference TRBV2 and TRBJ2-3): EPEVTQTPSHQVTQMGQEVILRCVPISNHLYFYWYRQILGQKVEFLVSFYNNEISEKSEIFDDQFSVERPDGSNFTLKIRSTKLEDSAMYFCASSELLAGVLYFGPGTRLTVL.

This clonotype was counted at least ten times. This chain joins TRBV3-1 and TRBJ2-5; D might be TRBD1 (6 bases). Germline V gene sequence: CDR1 LGHDT, CDR2 YNNKEL (reference sequence). V was shortened by 4 bases and J by 7 bases, with 13 bases between the two germline ends. This CDR3 comprises 13 residues. DNA for the CDR3: TGTGCCAGCAGCCTCCAGGGGATAGGGACCCAGTACTTC. Residues: CASSLQGIGTQYF.

This clonotype was picked up many times. The chain is built from TRBV12-3 or TRBV12-4 and TRBJ2-3; 7 nucleotides match TRBD1. Trimming took 6 bases from V and 5 from J; bases not matched to a gene: 14. The CDR3 is 16 amino acids. The CDR3 sequence: CASSSRTEGAIDTQYF. As DNA, the CDR3 is TGTGCCAGCAGCTCTAGGACCGAGGGGGCAATAGATACGCAGTATTTT.

The table lists this clonotype with many counts. The rearrangement links TRBV24-1 to TRBJ2-1; 7 bases agree with TRBD2. With V trimmed by 3 bases and J by 3 bases, 4 bases remained unmatched. This CDR3 is built from 15 residues. The germline gives CDR1 KGHDR, CDR2 SFDVKD. CDR3 protein: CATSDPGGFYNEQFF. The DNA of the CDR3 is TGTGCCACCAGTGATCCCGGGGGGTTCTACAATGAGCAGTTCTTC.

Only a few counts were recorded for this clonotype. The chain combines TRBV6-2 or TRBV6-3 with TRBJ2-7; weak D call: TRBD1 (5 bases). The V end lost 5 bases, the J end lost 4 bases, and 12 bases lay between the germline ends. Germline assignment: CDR1 MNHEY and CDR2 SVGEGT. The CDR3 totals 13 residues. As DNA, the CDR3 is TGTGCCAGCAGTCACGACAGAGTTTACGAGCAGTACTTC. Its protein is CASSHDRVYEQYF.

This clonotype was found many times. The chain employs TRBV5-5 and TRBJ1-5, with D perhaps matching TRBD1 (5 bases). Trimming removed 4 bases at V and 7 bases at J, with 15 bases between. This CDR3 is built from 14 residues. Germline CDR1 reads SGHKS; CDR2 reads YYEKEE (reference sequence). The CDR3 protein is CASSLGELRQPQHF. The DNA for the CDR3 is TGTGCCAGCAGCCTGGGGGAGTTGCGGCAGCCCCAGCATTTT. Using reference TRBV5-5 and TRBJ1-5 for the parts outside the CDR3, the full variable domain is DAGVTQSPTHLIKTRGQQVTLRCSPISGHKSVSWYQQVLGQGPQFIFQYYEKEERGRGNFPDRFSARQFPNYSSELNVNALLLGDSALYLCASSLGELRQPQHFGDGTRLSIL.

This clonotype was seen repeatedly, ten times or more. The gene calls are TRBV6-1 and TRBJ1-5; D unclear. CDR1 and CDR2 (germline): MNHNS, SASEGT. The CDR3 consists of 14 residues. Trimming pared 2 bases from V and 0 bases from J, leaving 5 bases between. The CDR3 region is CASSESGSNQPQHF. As DNA, the CDR3 is TGTGCCAGCAGTGAATCGGGTAGCAATCAGCCCCAGCATTTT.

This clonotype has at least ten counts. The genes are TRBV13 and TRBJ2-3; D unclear. The CDR3 is 13 amino acids. Germline lookup yields CDR1 PRHDT and CDR2 FYEKMQ (reference sequence). V lost 0 bases and J lost 4, with 5 bases in between. CDR3 in amino acids: CASSLGRADTQYF. The CDR3 nucleotides are TGTGCCAGCAGCTTAGGCCGGGCAGATACGCAGTATTTT.

This clonotype was found a few times. V and J are TRBV12-3 or TRBV12-4 and TRBJ1-5; D ambiguous. With 3 bases removed from V and 2 bases from J, the gap between germline ends came to 14 bases. The CDR3 totals 16 residues. CDR3 DNA sequence: TGTGCCAGCAGTTTTGCCGGGTCTTGGGGCAATCAGCCCCAGCATTTT. Translated, it gives CASSFAGSWGNQPQHF.

The chain has TRBV28 and TRBJ2-7, with TRBD1 identical over 8 bases. CDR3 length equals 13 residues. V lost 9 bases to trimming and J lost 5 bases; unmatched junction nucleotides: 9. Germline V gene sequence: CDR1 MDHEN, CDR2 SYDVKM. This CDR3 is CASIGTGRHEQYF. Here the CDR3 DNA reads TGTGCCAGTATTGGGACAGGCCGCCACGAGCAGTACTTC.

This chain joins TRBV6-1 and TRBJ2-1; D is unclear. This CDR3 spans 15 amino acids. V lost 6 bases to trimming and J lost 5 bases, with 17 bases between them. Germline CDR1 MNHNS, CDR2 SASEGT. The chain's CDR3 is CASRRPWNRDNEQFF. The CDR3 DNA reads as TGTGCCAGCAGACGACCCTGGAACCGGGACAATGAGCAGTTCTTC.

V usage is TRBV6-1 and J usage is TRBJ2-2; the D call may be TRBD1 or TRBD2 (5 bases each). The ends were cut back, 6 bases at V and 1 base at J, with 15 bases in the middle. The CDR3 consists of 16 residues. The germline gives CDR1 MNHNS, CDR2 SASEGT. The CDR3 spells CASSLGDRKNTGELFF. The CDR3 nucleotides are TGTGCCAGCAGCCTCGGGGACCGGAAGAACACCGGGGAGCTGTTTTTT.

Many counts were recorded for this clonotype. V and J are TRBV6-1 and TRBJ1-2, with 8 bases lining up with TRBD1. The V gene's germline CDR1 is MNHNS and CDR2 SASEGT. V shed 5 bases and J 4 bases; nucleotides not matched to a gene: 6. The CDR3 consists of 14 residues. The CDR3: CASSQSTGGYGYTF. The DNA for the CDR3 is TGTGCCAGCAGTCAATCAACAGGGGGCTATGGCTACACCTTC.

The chain joins TRBV9 to TRBJ1-5; TRBD1 is a possible D gene (5 bases). CDR3 length: 13 residues. V lost 3 bases, J lost 4 bases, and 8 bases lay in between. CDR1 is SGDLS, CDR2 YYNGEE, per germline. The CDR3 DNA is TGTGCCAGCAGCGGATCAGGGAATCAGCCCCAGCATTTT. As protein: CASSGSGNQPQHF.

In its sample, this clonotype was seen many times. The chain carries TRBV10-3 and TRBJ1-2, with a weak D call TRBD1 (5 bases). V was cut by 0 bases and J by 4 bases, with 12 bases left in between. This CDR3 region has 15 residues. CDR1 ENHRY and CDR2 SYGVKD come from the germline V gene. CDR3 in amino acids: CAISESALGVYGYTF. The CDR3 nucleotides are TGTGCCATCAGTGAGTCGGCCTTAGGGGTCTATGGCTACACCTTC.

In its sample, this clonotype was seen a few times. V is TRBV5-1 and J is TRBJ2-5; D might be TRBD2 (6 bases). The V end was cut by 4 bases, the J end by 5 bases, with 18 bases between. Germline CDR1 and CDR2: SGHRS and YFSETQ. The CDR3 totals 15 residues. This CDR3 reads CASSRTGGVGETQYF. The CDR3 DNA is TGCGCCAGCAGCCGGACGGGCGGGGTTGGTGAGACCCAGTACTTC.

This clonotype has a count of ten or more. This chain joins TRBV2 and TRBJ1-1; tentative D call: TRBD1 (5 bases). Trimming shortened V by 3 bases and J by 0 bases, and 11 bases separated the two germline ends. Germline-derived CDR1 and CDR2 are SNHLY and FYNNEI. The length of the CDR3 is 15 residues. CDR3 bases: TGTGCCAGCAGTGACGCAGGGCTGATGAACACTGAAGCTTTCTTT. It yields the protein CASSDAGLMNTEAFF.

This clonotype was seen at least ten times. The chain is built from TRBV5-5 and TRBJ2-5; 7 nucleotides line up with TRBD1. Germline V lookup: CDR1 SGHKS, CDR2 YYEKEE (reference sequence). V lost 5 bases and J lost 2; bases outside the gene matches: 6. The CDR3 has 14 residues. The CDR3, as DNA: TGTGCCAGCAGTTCGGGACAGCAGCAAGAGACCCAGTACTTC. This translates into CASSSGQQQETQYF.